The present entry profiles one T cell receptor beta chain with its context. Its binding antigen is unknown. No clone much larger than this one lies a single base away; base qualities are absent. The data derive from a study of shared clonotypes between healthy human individuals (dated by TCRdb to 2020 to 2021). For the wider study: The cohort comprised a couple of women and a few men aged 18 to 49 years. For each donor, three plates each were used for CD4 naive and CD4 memory, two plates were used for CD8 naive, and one plate was used for CD8 memory. Blood TCR repertoires of five healthy adults were deeply sequenced to estimate repertoire size and the extent of clonotype sharing between individuals. To increase sequencing depth and limit assay-specific biases, TCR repertoire library preparation and sequencing were carried out by different laboratories using diverse techniques. Leukapheresis yielded between about 0.85 and 10 billion PBMCs per donor.

Using the deep immunoSEQ assay, multiplex PCR amplified TCR CDR3 regions from genomic DNA. For each cell subset, the extracted genomic DNA was distributed evenly across all wells of several immunoSEQ 96-well plates, and each plate served as one replicate. For sorted subsets, each replicate PCR was loaded with 150 to 250 ng genomic DNA, equivalent to roughly 30,000 T cell genomes. Purified libraries were measured with a Qubit 3.0 fluorometer, size-checked on a Bioanalyzer 2100, and measured again with the KAPA Library Quantification kit. Each immunoSEQ 96-well plate was sequenced on its own single-read 150-cycle Illumina NextSeq 550 flow cell. As for how the authors treated the data: Because the immunoSEQ output held only junctional sequences and lacked quality scores, the filtering could not match the filtering applied to full-length reads. To assign V/J genes and CDR3, sequences were annotated using PyIR, a Python wrapper for IgBLAST v1.9, with IMGT germline references. Any read was removed if the V/J assignment was weak (E-value above 1e-6), the CDR3 was missing, or the read contained stop codons, out-of-frame junctions, or ambiguous translated residues. V3J clonotypes were defined by identical inferred V gene, J gene, and CDR3 amino acid sequence. Percentage overlap between repertoires was calculated by dividing the number of shared unique clonotypes by the size of the smaller repertoire. Repertoire richness was assessed with RTK rarefaction, the Chao1 estimator, and Recon v2.1 estimates of unobserved clonotypes. Generation probabilities were computed with OLGA for all TCRbeta clonotypes obtained by the gDNA method from four donors. Imported from immuneACCESS, the table was reduced by TCRdb to in-frame sequences with V and J called. These copies leave out some clones; in studies compared against another copy, an unresolved V gene accounts for under half, and the cause of the remainder is not known. That table gives V, J and clone size, and the DNA gave D and trimming. In this sample the table shows approximately 2,200,000 clones, 85% to 95% of which occur a single time. The ten largest clones represent about 1.5% of the sample.

CD8 naive samples were obtained by positive selection for CCR7 among CD45RO-negative cells, yielding a CD45RA+CCR7+ population from which TemRA cells were excluded. The donors were healthy, HIV-negative adults with no recently reported acute infections or vaccinations. All donors were Caucasian adults living in Nashville, Tennessee, USA. Blood was obtained by leukapheresis, after which PBMCs were separated by Ficoll-Histopaque density gradient centrifugation and cryopreserved in liquid nitrogen vapor phase. Purity and quantity of every magnetically sorted T cell population were checked by analytical flow cytometry. Each sorted fraction had its genomic DNA isolated and then quantified by UV absorbance on a Nanodrop 2000c. The paper as a whole reports these results and caveats: Naive subsets generally had larger estimated clonotype richness than memory subsets. When several donors were compared, the shared fraction of clonotypes was 5% to 6.5% for naive CD4, roughly 3.3% for naive CD8, more than 2% for memory CD4, and under 0.5% for memory CD8. Because the study included only a small number of donors, the genetic and exposure-history diversity represented was limited. Even with the large sequencing depth, rarefaction of the sorted-subset datasets indicated that sequencing was incomplete. Based on pairwise subsampling, the degree of clonotype sharing among donors was expected to be affected by sequencing depth. Only blood was sampled, and tissue TCR repertoires likely differ from those in blood. Higher generation probabilities were observed for clonotypes shared by all four sorted-subset donors than for non-shared clonotypes.

The sequencing input was naive CD8+ T cells from PBMCs. The cell subset or site label for this specimen denotes: CD45RA+CCR7+. The clonotype comes from a man aged 18 to 30 in good health. Some clones in this sample may be carry-over from other donors' samples.

Here the CDR3 is given as CASTETGAMNTEAFF. In nucleotides, the sequence is TGTGCCAGCACCGAAACCGGGGCCATGAACACTGAAGCTTTCTTT. The V gene is TRBV9 and the J gene is TRBJ1-1; 5 matching bases give a weak D call of TRBD1. According to the germline V gene, CDR1 reads SGDLS and CDR2 reads YYNGEE. V sheds 6 bases and J sheds 0 bases, leaving 15 bases between their ends. The CDR3 starts with the cysteine, ends with the phenylalanine, and has 15 residues. Of all the DNA, just the CDR3 is kept, 45 bases in frame from base 1.